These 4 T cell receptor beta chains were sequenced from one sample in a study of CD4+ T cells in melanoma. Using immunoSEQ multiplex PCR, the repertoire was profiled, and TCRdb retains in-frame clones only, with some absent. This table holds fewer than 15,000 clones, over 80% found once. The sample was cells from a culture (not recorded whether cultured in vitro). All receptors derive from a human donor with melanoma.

The CDR3 nucleotides are TGTGCCAGCAGTGCCCGCAGGGGGTCAGAGACCCAGTACTTC. Encoded protein: CASSARRGSETQYF. The V call is TRBV27, the J call TRBJ2-5; 7 bases fit TRBD1. The germline V gene has CDR1 MNHEY and CDR2 SMNVEV (reference sequence). The CDR3 length is 14 residues. The V and J ends lost 5 bases and 4 bases, in that order; junction bases with no gene match: 7.

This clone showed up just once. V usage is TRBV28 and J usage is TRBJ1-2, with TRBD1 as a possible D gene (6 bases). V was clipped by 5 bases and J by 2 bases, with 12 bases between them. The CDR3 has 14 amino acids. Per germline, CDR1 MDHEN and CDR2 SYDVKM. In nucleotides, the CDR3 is TGTGCCAGCAGTCAACTTCAGGGGAACTATGGCTACACCTTC. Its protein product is CASSQLQGNYGYTF.

For the CDR3, the DNA is TGTGCCAGCAGCTTATTCGGGCTGGGGCAGTACTTC. Translated, it gives CASSLFGLGQYF. This rearrangement joins TRBV7-2 to TRBJ2-7; D not resolved. The V and J ends lost 2 bases and 9 bases respectively, with 11 bases between them. The CDR3 runs to 12 residues. Germline values: CDR1 SGHTA, CDR2 FQGNSA.

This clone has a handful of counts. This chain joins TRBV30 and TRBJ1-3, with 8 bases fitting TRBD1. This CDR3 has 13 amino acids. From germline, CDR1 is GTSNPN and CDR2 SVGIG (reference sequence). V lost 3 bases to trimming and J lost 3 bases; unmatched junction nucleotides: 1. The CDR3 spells CAWRTGGGNTIYF. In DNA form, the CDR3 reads TGTGCCTGGAGAACAGGGGGTGGAAACACCATATATTTT.